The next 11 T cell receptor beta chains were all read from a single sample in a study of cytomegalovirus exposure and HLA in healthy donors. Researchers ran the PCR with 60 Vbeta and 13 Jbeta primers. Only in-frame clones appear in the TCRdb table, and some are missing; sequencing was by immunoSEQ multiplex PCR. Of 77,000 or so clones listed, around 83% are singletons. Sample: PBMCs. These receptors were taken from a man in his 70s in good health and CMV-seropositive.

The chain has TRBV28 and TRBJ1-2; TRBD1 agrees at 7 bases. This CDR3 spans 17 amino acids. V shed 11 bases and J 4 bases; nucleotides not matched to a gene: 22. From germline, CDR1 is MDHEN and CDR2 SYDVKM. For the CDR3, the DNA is TGTGCCTCGAAAACAGGGGCCGAGGAGGGCGAAGTCTATGGCTACACCTTC. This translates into CASKTGAEEGEVYGYTF.

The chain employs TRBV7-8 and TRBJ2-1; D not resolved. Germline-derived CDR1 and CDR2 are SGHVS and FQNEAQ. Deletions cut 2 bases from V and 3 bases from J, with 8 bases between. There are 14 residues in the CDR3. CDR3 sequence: CASSLNSVYNEQFF. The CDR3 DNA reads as TGTGCCAGCAGCTTAAACTCCGTCTACAATGAGCAGTTCTTC.

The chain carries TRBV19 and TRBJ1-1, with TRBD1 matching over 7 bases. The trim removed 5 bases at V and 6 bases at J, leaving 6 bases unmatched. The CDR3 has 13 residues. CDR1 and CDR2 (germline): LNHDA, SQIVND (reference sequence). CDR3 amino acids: CASSVTGIAEAFF. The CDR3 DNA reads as TGTGCCAGTAGTGTGACAGGGATCGCTGAAGCTTTCTTT. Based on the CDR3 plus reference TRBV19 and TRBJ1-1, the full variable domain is DGGITQSPKYLFRKEGQNVTLSCEQNLNHDAMYWYRQDPGQGLRLIYYSQIVNDFQKGDIAEGYSVSREKKESFPLTVTSAQKNPTAFYLCASSVTGIAEAFFGQGTRLTVV.

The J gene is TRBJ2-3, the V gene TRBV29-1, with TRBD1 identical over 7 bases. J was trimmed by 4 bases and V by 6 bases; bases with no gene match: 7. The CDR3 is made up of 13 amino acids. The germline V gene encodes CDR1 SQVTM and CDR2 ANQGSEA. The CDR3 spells CSVPTGSADTQYF. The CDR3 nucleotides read TGCAGCGTCCCGACAGGGAGCGCAGATACGCAGTATTTT.

This chain's CDR3 is CASSSGTVNEKLFF. In DNA form, the CDR3 reads TGTGCCAGCAGCTCCGGGACAGTTAATGAAAAACTGTTTTTT. J is TRBJ1-4 and V is TRBV7-9; 7 bases fit TRBD1. V was pared by 4 bases and J by 4 bases, with 3 bases of the junction left unmatched. The CDR3 consists of 14 residues. CDR1 and CDR2 (germline): SEHNR, FQNEAQ (reference sequence).

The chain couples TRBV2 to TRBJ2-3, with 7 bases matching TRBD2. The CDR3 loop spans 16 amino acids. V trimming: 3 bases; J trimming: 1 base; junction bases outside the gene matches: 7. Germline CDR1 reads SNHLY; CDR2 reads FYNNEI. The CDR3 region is CASSDRGGLRTDTQYF. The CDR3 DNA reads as TGTGCCAGCAGTGATCGGGGAGGGCTGCGCACAGATACGCAGTATTTT.

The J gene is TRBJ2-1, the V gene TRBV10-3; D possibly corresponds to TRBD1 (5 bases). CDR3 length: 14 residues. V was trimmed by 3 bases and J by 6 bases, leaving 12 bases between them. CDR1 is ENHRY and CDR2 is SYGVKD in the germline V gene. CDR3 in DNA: TGTGCCATCAGTGAAGGACAACCCGTCAATGAGCAGTTCTTC. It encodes CAISEGQPVNEQFF.

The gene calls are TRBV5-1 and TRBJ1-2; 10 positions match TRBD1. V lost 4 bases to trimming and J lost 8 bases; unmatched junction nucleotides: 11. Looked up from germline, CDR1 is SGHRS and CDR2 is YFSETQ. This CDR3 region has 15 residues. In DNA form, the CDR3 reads TGCGCCAGCAGCCCACTCGGGACAGGGGCAAGGGGCTACACCTTC. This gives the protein CASSPLGTGARGYTF.

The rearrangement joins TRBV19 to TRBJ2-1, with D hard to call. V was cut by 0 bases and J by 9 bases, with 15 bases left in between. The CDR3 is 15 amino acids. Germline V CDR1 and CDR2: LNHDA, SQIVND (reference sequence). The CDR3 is CASSIDPRTMGEQFF. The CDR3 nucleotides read TGTGCCAGTAGTATAGATCCTCGAACTATGGGTGAGCAGTTCTTC.

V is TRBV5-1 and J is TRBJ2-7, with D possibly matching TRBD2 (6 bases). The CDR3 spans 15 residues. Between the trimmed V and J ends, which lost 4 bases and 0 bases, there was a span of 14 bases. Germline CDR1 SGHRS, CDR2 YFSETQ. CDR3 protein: CASSAGPESSYEQYF. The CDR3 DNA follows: TGCGCCAGCAGCGCGGGACCCGAGAGCTCCTACGAGCAGTACTTC.

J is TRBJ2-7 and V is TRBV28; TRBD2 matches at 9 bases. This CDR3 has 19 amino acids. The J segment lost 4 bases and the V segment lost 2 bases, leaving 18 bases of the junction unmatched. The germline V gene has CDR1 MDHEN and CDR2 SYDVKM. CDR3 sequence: CASSLDGVWREGALYEQYF. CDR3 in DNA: TGTGCCAGCAGTTTAGATGGGGTTTGGCGGGAGGGAGCGTTGTACGAGCAGTACTTC.